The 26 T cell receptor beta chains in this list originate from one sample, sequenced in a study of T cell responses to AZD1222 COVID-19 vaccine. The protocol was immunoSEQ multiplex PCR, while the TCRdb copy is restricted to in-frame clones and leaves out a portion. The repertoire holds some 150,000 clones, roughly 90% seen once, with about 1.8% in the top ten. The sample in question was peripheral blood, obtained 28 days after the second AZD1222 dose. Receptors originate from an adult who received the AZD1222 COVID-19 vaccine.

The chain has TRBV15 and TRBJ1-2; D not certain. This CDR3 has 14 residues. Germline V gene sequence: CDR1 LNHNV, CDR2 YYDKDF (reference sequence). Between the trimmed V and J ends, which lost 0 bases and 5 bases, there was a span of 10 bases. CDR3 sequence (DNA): TGTGCCACCAGCAGAGATTCATTAGCATATGGCTACACCTTC. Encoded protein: CATSRDSLAYGYTF.

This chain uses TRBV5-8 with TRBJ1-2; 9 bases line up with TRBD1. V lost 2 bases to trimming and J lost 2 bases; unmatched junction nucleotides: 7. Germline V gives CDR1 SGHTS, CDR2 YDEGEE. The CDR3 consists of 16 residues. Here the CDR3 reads CASSFDRGTTNYGYTF. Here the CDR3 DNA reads TGTGCCAGCAGCTTCGACAGGGGGACCACCAACTATGGCTACACCTTC.

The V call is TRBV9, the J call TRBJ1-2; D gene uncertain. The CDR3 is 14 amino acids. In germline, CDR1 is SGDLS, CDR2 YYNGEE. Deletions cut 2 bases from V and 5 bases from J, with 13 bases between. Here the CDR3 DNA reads TGTGCCAGCAGCGTTTTCGATCTCGGGTATGGCTACACCTTC. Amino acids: CASSVFDLGYGYTF.

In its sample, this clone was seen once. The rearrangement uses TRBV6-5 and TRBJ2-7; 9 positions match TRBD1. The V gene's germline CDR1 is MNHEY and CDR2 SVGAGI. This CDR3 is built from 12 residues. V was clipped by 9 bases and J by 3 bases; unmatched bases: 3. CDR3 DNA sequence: TGTGCCAGTGGACAGGGGCACTACGAGCAGTACTTC. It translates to CASGQGHYEQYF.

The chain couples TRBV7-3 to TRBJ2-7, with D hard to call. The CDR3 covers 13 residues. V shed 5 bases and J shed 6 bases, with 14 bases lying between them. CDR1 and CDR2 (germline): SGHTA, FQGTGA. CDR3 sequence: CASSPGPGSEQYF. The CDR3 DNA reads TGTGCCAGCAGCCCCGGACCAGGCAGCGAGCAGTACTTC. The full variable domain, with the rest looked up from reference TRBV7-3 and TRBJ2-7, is GAGVSQTPSNKVTEKGKYVELRCDPISGHTALYWYRQSLGQGPEFLIYFQGTGAADDSGLPNDRFFAVRPEGSVSTLKIQRTERGDSAVYLCASSPGPGSEQYFGPGTRLTVT.

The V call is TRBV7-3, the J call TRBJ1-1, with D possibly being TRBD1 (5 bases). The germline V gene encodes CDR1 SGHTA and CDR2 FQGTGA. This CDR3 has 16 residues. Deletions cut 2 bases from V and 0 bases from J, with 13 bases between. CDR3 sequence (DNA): TGTGCCAGCAGCTTACTGGGGCAGAACATGAACACTGAAGCTTTCTTT. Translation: CASSLLGQNMNTEAFF.

CDR3 sequence (DNA): TGTGCCAGCAGTCGAGGGGGCGCGGGTCCAAATCAGCCCCAGCATTTT. Translating it yields CASSRGGAGPNQPQHF. This rearrangement joins TRBV5-4 to TRBJ1-5; TRBD1 matches 7 bases. This CDR3 region has 16 residues. Germline-derived CDR1 and CDR2 are SGHNT and YYREEE (reference sequence). Trimming took 5 bases from V and 4 from J; bases not matched to a gene: 12. Variable domain in full (rest from reference TRBV5-4 and TRBJ1-5): ETGVTQSPTHLIKTRGQQVTLRCSSQSGHNTVSWYQQALGQGPQFIFQYYREEENGRGNFPPRFSGLQFPNYSSELNVNALELDDSALYLCASSRGGAGPNQPQHFGDGTRLSIL.

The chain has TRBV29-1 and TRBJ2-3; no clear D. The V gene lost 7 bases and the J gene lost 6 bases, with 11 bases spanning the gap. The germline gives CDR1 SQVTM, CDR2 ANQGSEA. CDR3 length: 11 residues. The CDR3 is CSAALGDTQYF. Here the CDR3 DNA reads TGCAGCGCCGCGCTGGGGGATACGCAGTATTTT.

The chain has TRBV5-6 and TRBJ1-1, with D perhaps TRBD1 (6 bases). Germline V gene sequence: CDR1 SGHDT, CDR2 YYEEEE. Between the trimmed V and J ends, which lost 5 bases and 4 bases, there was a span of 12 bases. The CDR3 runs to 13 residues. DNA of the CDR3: TGTGCCAGCAGGTACCAGGGGATCACTGAAGCTTTCTTT. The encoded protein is CASRYQGITEAFF. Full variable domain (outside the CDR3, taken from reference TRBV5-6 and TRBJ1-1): DAGVTQSPTHLIKTRGQQVTLRCSPKSGHDTVSWYQQALGQGPQFIFQYYEEEERQRGNFPDRFSGHQFPNYSSELNVNALLLGDSALYLCASRYQGITEAFFGQGTRLTVV.

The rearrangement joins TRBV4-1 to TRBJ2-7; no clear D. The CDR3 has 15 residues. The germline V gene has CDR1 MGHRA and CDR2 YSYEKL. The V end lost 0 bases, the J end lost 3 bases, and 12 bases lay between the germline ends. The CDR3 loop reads CASSQEGKKSYEQYF. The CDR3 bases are TGCGCCAGCAGCCAAGAAGGGAAAAAAAGCTACGAGCAGTACTTC.

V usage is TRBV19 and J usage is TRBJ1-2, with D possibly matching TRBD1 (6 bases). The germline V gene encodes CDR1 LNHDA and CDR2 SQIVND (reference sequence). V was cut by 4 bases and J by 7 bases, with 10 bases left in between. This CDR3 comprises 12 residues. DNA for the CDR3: TGTGCCAGTAGTAAAGGACAGCGTGGCTACACCTTC. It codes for CASSKGQRGYTF.

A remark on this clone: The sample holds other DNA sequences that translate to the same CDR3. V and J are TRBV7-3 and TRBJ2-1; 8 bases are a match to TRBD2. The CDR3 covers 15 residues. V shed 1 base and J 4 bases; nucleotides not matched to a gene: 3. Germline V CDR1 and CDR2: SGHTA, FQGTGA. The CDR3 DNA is TGTGCCAGCAGCTTAATGGCGGGGGGTTACAATGAGCAGTTCTTC. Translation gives CASSLMAGGYNEQFF.

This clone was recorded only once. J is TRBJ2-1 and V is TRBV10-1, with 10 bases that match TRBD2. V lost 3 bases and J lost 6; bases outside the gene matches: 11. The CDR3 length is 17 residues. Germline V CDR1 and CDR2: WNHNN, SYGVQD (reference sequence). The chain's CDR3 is CASSDPPSSGGANEQFF. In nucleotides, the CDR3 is TGCGCCAGCAGTGACCCCCCATCTAGCGGGGGAGCCAATGAGCAGTTCTTC.

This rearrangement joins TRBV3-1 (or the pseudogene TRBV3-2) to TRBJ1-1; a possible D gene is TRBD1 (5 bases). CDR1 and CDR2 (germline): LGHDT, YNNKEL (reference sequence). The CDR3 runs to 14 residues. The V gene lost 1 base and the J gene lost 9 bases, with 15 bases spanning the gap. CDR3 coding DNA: TGTGCCAGCAGCCAAGGGTCTGCAGGGCTCCAAGCTTTCTTT. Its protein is CASSQGSAGLQAFF.

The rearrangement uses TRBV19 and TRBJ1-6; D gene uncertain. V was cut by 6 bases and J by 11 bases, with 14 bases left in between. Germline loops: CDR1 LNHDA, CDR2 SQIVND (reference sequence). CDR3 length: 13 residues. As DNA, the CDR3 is TGTGCCAGTAGCATGACCCCCGGGCCACCCCTCCACTTT. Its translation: CASSMTPGPPLHF.

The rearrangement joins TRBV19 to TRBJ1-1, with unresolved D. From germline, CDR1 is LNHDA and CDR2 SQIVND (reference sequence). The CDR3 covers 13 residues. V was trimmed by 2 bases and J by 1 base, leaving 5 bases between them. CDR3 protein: CASSIQWNTEAFF. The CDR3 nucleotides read TGTGCCAGTAGTATACAGTGGAACACTGAAGCTTTCTTT. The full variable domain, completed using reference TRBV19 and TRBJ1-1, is DGGITQSPKYLFRKEGQNVTLSCEQNLNHDAMYWYRQDPGQGLRLIYYSQIVNDFQKGDIAEGYSVSREKKESFPLTVTSAQKNPTAFYLCASSIQWNTEAFFGQGTRLTVV.

The CDR3 DNA reads as TGTGCCAGCAGGGCTAGCGGGAGCATAATTGAGCAGTTCTTC. Translating it yields CASRASGSIIEQFF. The rearrangement joins TRBV6-5 to TRBJ2-1; 10 bases fit TRBD2. The germline gives CDR1 MNHEY, CDR2 SVGAGI. The CDR3 covers 14 residues. The V gene end was trimmed by 6 bases and the J gene end by 9 bases; junction bases not matched to a gene: 8.

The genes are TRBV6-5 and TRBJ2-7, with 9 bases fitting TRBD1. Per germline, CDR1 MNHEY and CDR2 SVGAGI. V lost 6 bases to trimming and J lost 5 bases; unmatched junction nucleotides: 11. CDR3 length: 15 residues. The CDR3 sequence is CASRSLGQGLHEQYF. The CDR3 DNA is TGTGCCAGCAGATCCCTCGGACAGGGGCTCCACGAGCAGTACTTC.

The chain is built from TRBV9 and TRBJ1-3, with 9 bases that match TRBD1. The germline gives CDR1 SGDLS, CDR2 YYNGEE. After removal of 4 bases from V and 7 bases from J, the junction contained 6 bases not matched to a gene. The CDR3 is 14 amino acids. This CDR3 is CASSRTGEQNTIYF. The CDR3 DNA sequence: TGTGCCAGCAGCCGGACAGGGGAGCAGAACACCATATATTTT. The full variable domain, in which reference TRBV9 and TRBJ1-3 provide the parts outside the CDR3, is DSGVTQTPKHLITATGQRVTLRCSPRSGDLSVYWYQQSLDQGLQFLIQYYNGEERAKGNILERFSAQQFPDLHSELNLSSLELGDSALYFCASSRTGEQNTIYFGEGSWLTVV.

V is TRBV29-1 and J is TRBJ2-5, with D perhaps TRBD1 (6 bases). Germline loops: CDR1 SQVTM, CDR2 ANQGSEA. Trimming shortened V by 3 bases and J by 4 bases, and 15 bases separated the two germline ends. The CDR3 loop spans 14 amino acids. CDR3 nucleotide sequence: TGCAGCGTTGACCCCACAGGGATGGGAGAGACCCAGTACTTC. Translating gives CSVDPTGMGETQYF. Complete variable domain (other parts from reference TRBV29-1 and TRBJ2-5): SAVISQKPSRDICQRGTSLTIQCQVDSQVTMMFWYRQQPGQSLTLIATANQGSEATYESGFVIDKFPISRPNLTFSTLTVSNMSPEDSSIYLCSVDPTGMGETQYFGPGTRLLVL.

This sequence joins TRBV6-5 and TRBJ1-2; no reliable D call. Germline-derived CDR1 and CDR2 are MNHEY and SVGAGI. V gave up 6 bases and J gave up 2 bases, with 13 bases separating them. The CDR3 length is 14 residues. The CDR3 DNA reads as TGTGCCAGCAGCTACGATGCGAGAAACTATGGCTACACCTTC. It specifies CASSYDARNYGYTF.

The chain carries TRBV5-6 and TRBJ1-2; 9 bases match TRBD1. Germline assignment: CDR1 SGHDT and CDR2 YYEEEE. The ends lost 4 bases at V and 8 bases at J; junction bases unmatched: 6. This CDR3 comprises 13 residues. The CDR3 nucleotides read TGTGCCAGCAGCATCCGACAGGGGGGAGGCTACACCTTC. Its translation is CASSIRQGGGYTF.

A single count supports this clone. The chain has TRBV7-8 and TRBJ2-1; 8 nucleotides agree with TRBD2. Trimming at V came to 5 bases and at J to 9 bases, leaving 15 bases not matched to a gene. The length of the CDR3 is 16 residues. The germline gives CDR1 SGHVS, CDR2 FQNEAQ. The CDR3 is CASSNGREGRWGEQFF. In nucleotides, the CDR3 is TGTGCCAGCAGCAATGGCCGGGAGGGCCGTTGGGGTGAGCAGTTCTTC.

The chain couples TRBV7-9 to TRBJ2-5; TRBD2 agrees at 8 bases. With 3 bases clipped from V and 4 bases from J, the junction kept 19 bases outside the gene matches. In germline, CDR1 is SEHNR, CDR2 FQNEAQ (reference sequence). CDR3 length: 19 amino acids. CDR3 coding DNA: TGTGCCAGCAGCTTCACCCCCCGGGGTAGCGGGGAAAACATAGAGACCCAGTACTTC. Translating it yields CASSFTPRGSGENIETQYF.

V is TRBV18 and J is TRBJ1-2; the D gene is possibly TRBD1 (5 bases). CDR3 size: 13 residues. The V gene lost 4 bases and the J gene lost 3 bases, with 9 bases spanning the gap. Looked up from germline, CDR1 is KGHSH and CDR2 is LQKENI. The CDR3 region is CASSRGVDYGYTF. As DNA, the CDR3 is TGTGCCAGCTCACGAGGGGTAGACTATGGCTACACCTTC.

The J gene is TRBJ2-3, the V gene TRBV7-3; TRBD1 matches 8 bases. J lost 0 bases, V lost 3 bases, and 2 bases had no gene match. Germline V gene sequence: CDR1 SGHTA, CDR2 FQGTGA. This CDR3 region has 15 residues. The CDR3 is CASSLTGASTDTQYF. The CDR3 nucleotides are TGTGCCAGCAGCTTGACAGGGGCTAGCACAGATACGCAGTATTTT.